This entry concerns a single TCR beta chain. This clone appeared once. There is no known antigen for this receptor. No clone much larger than this one lies a single base away; base qualities are absent. The data are from a study of blood T cell repertoires in COVID-19 (dated by TCRdb to 2018 to 2021). Regarding the study in general: Recovered participants in ImmuneRACE Cohort 3 were defined as having two consecutive negative NP/OP PCR tests, clearance from a healthcare professional, or resolution of symptoms. The material from the prospective study consisted of cDNA or gDNA derived from T cells, B-cell-depleted T cells, or PBMCs. Where available, HLA class I and class II types were taken from metadata supplied by the sample provider and were not determined by assay-based typing. Samples from collaborators originated in the United States, Italy and Spain and spanned both the acute and convalescent phases of COVID-19. A freely available public database, intended as a resource for researchers studying the immune response to SARS-CoV-2, is where the repertoires were released. The samples were drawn from two sources: the first 160 participants of the ongoing ImmuneRACE study, and 950 to 1,500 subjects contributed by 6 global collaborators. The dataset comprised deeply sampled blood TCRbeta repertoires from subjects exposed to, actively infected with, or recovered from COVID-19. The sample metadata nearly always contained a de-identified subject ID, COVID-19 status, age in years and sex.

Participants in the prospective study were aged roughly 18 to 100 years, lived in 24 United States geographic areas, and enrolled through a virtual design. To assign participants to cohorts, the prospective study relied on clinical history that participants themselves reported in a screening survey and a study questionnaire. In the prospective study, mobile phlebotomists collected whole blood, serum and a nasopharyngeal or oropharyngeal swab from each participant. Additional blood draws and questionnaires over a 2-month period could optionally be provided by prospective study participants. Blood samples from the prospective study were shipped frozen or at room temperature prior to DNA extraction. Paper-wide results and their limitations: How much clinical and demographic metadata was included differed by source and by participant, and the metadata was provided uncurated.

The immunoSEQ Assay, a bias-controlled multiplex PCR, was used to amplify TCRbeta CDR3 regions from genomic DNA. The study's own analysis went as follows. The number of nucleated cells in each sample was estimated from the amplification of reference gene primers within the assay. To quantify the absolute abundance of each unique TCRbeta CDR3 rearrangement, sequence reads were collapsed and filtered. Productive Simpson clonality was computed per sample as the square root of Simpson's diversity index over productive rearrangements. The clones in this table, taken by TCRdb from immuneACCESS, are in-frame only. Not every clone is retained; where verified, under half of the shortfall comes from an unresolved V gene, and the cause of the rest is unknown. V and J calls and clone size are those listed in that table; D and trimming were worked out from the DNA. The sample includes over 110,000 clones, with approximately 87% observed a single time. The biggest ten clones account for 3.5% to 5% of the sample.

Sample: PBMCs or T cells enriched from blood (not recorded which). This receptor was obtained from a man in his forties or fifties in a cohort exposed to, infected with or recovered from COVID-19 (not recorded which).

The nucleotide sequence reads as follows: TGTGCCAGTAGTATCCCCAACGGGAACACTGAAGCTTTCTTT. This codes for CASSIPNGNTEAFF. This chain joins TRBV19 to TRBJ1-1, with no reliable assignment of the D segment. Trimming takes 3 bases from V and 1 base from J, and the germline ends sit 9 bases apart. Based on the germline V gene (reference sequence), the CDR1 and CDR2 sequences are LNHDA and SQIVND. From the cysteine through the phenylalanine, the CDR3 covers 14 amino acids. The only DNA kept is the CDR3, 42 bases in frame from the first base.